These 32 T cell receptor beta chains were sequenced from one sample in a study of T cell responses to AZD1222 COVID-19 vaccine. Measured with immunoSEQ multiplex PCR; TCRdb has only the in-frame clones, and not every one. The table records about 87,000 clones, roughly 90% of them present only once. The starting material was peripheral blood, obtained on day 0 of AZD1222 vaccination. Receptors originate from an adult in good health.

The chain recombines TRBV28 with TRBJ2-7; 10 nucleotides align to TRBD1. CDR1 and CDR2 from the germline V gene are MDHEN and SYDVKM. The CDR3 spans 18 residues. With 5 bases clipped from V and 2 bases from J, the junction kept 15 bases outside the gene matches. CDR3 residues: CASSADRGVSLLAYEQYF. In nucleotides, the CDR3 is TGTGCCAGCAGTGCGGACAGGGGGGTTTCCCTACTTGCCTACGAGCAGTACTTC.

This chain uses TRBV28 with TRBJ1-2; possibly TRBD1 for D (5 bases). The CDR3 spans 13 residues. Germline V lookup: CDR1 MDHEN, CDR2 SYDVKM. Deletions cut 6 bases from V and 9 bases from J, with 17 bases between. This CDR3 reads CASSLGGARSYTF. In DNA form, the CDR3 reads TGTGCCAGCAGCCTAGGCGGGGCGCGGAGCTACACCTTC.

DNA for the CDR3: TGTGCCAGCAGCAGGCCCCCGGGAGCGGGGGACTACAATGAGCAGTTCTTC. Protein sequence: CASSRPPGAGDYNEQFF. V and J are TRBV5-4 and TRBJ2-1, with 8 positions matching TRBD2. CDR1 SGHNT and CDR2 YYREEE come from the germline V gene (reference sequence). After removal of 4 bases from V and 3 bases from J, the junction contained 12 bases not matched to a gene. CDR3 length equals 17 residues.

CDR3 coding DNA: TGTGCCAGTACCCTCCAGGGTCCCGAATACAATGAGCAGTTCTTC. This encodes CASTLQGPEYNEQFF. This chain uses TRBV2 with TRBJ2-1, with D tentatively TRBD1 (5 bases). Germline-derived CDR1 and CDR2 are SNHLY and FYNNEI. Deletions cut 9 bases from V and 4 bases from J, with 19 bases between. The CDR3 spans 15 residues.

The V and J genes are TRBV10-3 and TRBJ2-2; a possible D gene is TRBD2 (5 bases). Trimming cost V 3 bases and J 4 bases, with 9 bases left between them. This CDR3 is 14 amino acids long. The germline gives CDR1 ENHRY, CDR2 SYGVKD. The CDR3 protein is CAISDGKGTGELFF. CDR3 nucleotides: TGTGCCATCAGTGACGGGAAGGGCACCGGGGAGCTGTTTTTT.

The J gene is TRBJ1-1, the V gene TRBV28, with D possibly TRBD1 on 5 matching bases. Trimming left V 3 bases short and J 0 bases short, with 8 bases between. The CDR3 loop spans 14 amino acids. The germline V gene has CDR1 MDHEN and CDR2 SYDVKM. The CDR3 reads CASSLTDLNTEAFF. The CDR3 nucleotides read TGTGCCAGCAGTTTGACAGACTTGAACACTGAAGCTTTCTTT.

V is TRBV7-3 and J is TRBJ2-5; unclear D gene. CDR1 and CDR2 from the germline V gene are SGHTA and FQGTGA. The CDR3 is 13 residues long. V was clipped by 4 bases and J by 1 base, with 7 bases between them. CDR3 nucleotides: TGTGCCAGCAGCTCCTACCCCCAAGAGACCCAGTACTTC. This codes for CASSSYPQETQYF.

Written as DNA, the CDR3 is TGTGCCAGCAGTTTTGAAAAAGTCCGGCCTTATGGCTACACCTTC. It encodes CASSFEKVRPYGYTF. The chain has TRBV5-6 and TRBJ1-2; the D is unclear. The CDR3 is 15 amino acids. Germline CDR1 is SGHDT and CDR2 is YYEEEE. Trimming cost V 5 bases and J 5 bases, with 19 bases left between them.

The rearrangement joins TRBV7-2 to TRBJ2-7; D remains ambiguous. The length of the CDR3 is 12 residues. Germline V gene lookup returns CDR1 SGHTA and CDR2 FQGNSA. V gave up 5 bases and J gave up 0 bases, with 5 bases separating them. CDR3 amino acids: CASSQSSYEQYF. DNA for the CDR3: TGTGCCAGCAGCCAAAGCTCCTACGAGCAGTACTTC. The variable domain in full, completed from reference TRBV7-2 and TRBJ2-7, reads GAGVSQSPSNKVTEKGKDVELRCDPISGHTALYWYRQSLGQGLEFLIYFQGNSAPDKSGLPSDRFSAERTGGSVSTLTIQRTQQEDSAVYLCASSQSSYEQYFGPGTRLTVT.

The J gene is TRBJ2-1, the V gene TRBV19; possible D gene TRBD1, 6 bases. Germline V CDR1 and CDR2: LNHDA, SQIVND (reference sequence). Trimming pared 6 bases from V and 0 bases from J, leaving 12 bases between. This CDR3 comprises 15 residues. CDR3 sequence reads: CASSVEGDSYNEQFF. As DNA, the CDR3 is TGTGCCAGTAGCGTCGAGGGGGACTCCTACAATGAGCAGTTCTTC.

The J gene is TRBJ1-5, the V gene TRBV6-5; a possible D gene is TRBD1 (6 bases). Trimming removed 5 bases from V and 0 bases from J, with 8 bases in between. This CDR3 region has 14 residues. Germline CDR1 and CDR2: MNHEY and SVGAGI. The DNA of the CDR3 is TGTGCCAGCAGTACCAGGGGTAGCAATCAGCCCCAGCATTTT. Translating it yields CASSTRGSNQPQHF.

The rearrangement uses TRBV18 and TRBJ1-2; tentatively, D is TRBD1 (5 bases). The CDR3 runs 13 residues. The V end lost 5 bases, the J end lost 1 base, and 8 bases lay between the germline ends. CDR1 and CDR2 from the germline V gene are KGHSH and LQKENI. Here the CDR3 reads CASSSQGNYGYTF. The CDR3 nucleotides are TGTGCCAGCTCATCCCAGGGTAACTATGGCTACACCTTC. Filled out from reference TRBV18 and TRBJ1-2, the complete variable domain reads NAGVMQNPRHLVRRRGQEARLRCSPMKGHSHVYWYRQLPEEGLKFMVYLQKENIIDESGMPKERFSAEFPKEGPSILRIQQVVRGDSAAYFCASSSQGNYGYTFGSGTRLTVV.

This clone was detected once. The chain combines TRBV2 with TRBJ2-7; D is unresolved. CDR1 and CDR2 from the germline V gene are SNHLY and FYNNEI. Trimming took 6 bases from V and 6 from J, leaving 6 bases between them. The length of the CDR3 is 10 residues. The CDR3, as DNA: TGTGCCAGCAGCTGGACCGAGCAGTACTTC. Translation: CASSWTEQYF. Looking up the rest from reference TRBV2 and TRBJ2-7 gives the full variable domain: EPEVTQTPSHQVTQMGQEVILRCVPISNHLYFYWYRQILGQKVEFLVSFYNNEISEKSEIFDDQFSVERPDGSNFTLKIRSTKLEDSAMYFCASSWTEQYFGPGTRLTVT.

This clone was seen once. The V and J genes are TRBV7-2 and TRBJ1-5; the D is unclear. This CDR3 has 13 residues. Germline loops: CDR1 SGHTA, CDR2 FQGNSA. Trimming shortened V by 4 bases and J by 6 bases, and 10 bases separated the two germline ends. The CDR3 loop reads CASSSRGRQPQHF. For the CDR3, the DNA is TGTGCCAGCAGCTCCAGAGGCCGTCAGCCCCAGCATTTT. Full variable domain (rest looked up from reference TRBV7-2 and TRBJ1-5): GAGVSQSPSNKVTEKGKDVELRCDPISGHTALYWYRQSLGQGLEFLIYFQGNSAPDKSGLPSDRFSAERTGGSVSTLTIQRTQQEDSAVYLCASSSRGRQPQHFGDGTRLSIL.

This clone was seen a single time. V gene TRBV29-1 combines with J gene TRBJ1-1, with TRBD1 matching over 8 bases. The germline V gene has CDR1 SQVTM and CDR2 ANQGSEA. Losses at the gene ends were 7 bases for V and 4 bases for J; bases not matched to a gene: 5. This CDR3 is built from 12 residues. The DNA for the CDR3 is TGCAGCGCTCAAACAGGGGGCACTGAAGCTTTCTTT. This codes for CSAQTGGTEAFF.

This clone was picked up one time. V usage is TRBV7-9 and J usage is TRBJ1-3, with TRBD1 as a possible D gene (6 bases). CDR1 and CDR2 (germline): SEHNR, FQNEAQ (reference sequence). Trimming took off 5 bases at V and 2 bases at J, with 16 bases between the two ends. The CDR3 sequence is 16 residues long. The CDR3 protein is CASSPTSQGPGNTIYF. DNA for the CDR3: TGTGCCAGCAGCCCTACTTCTCAGGGGCCTGGAAACACCATATATTTT.

The chain recombines TRBV6-2 or TRBV6-3 with TRBJ1-2, with a weak D call TRBD1 (6 bases). This CDR3 has 13 residues. V was cut by 0 bases and J by 8 bases, with 10 bases left in between. CDR1 is MNHEY and CDR2 is SVGEGT in the germline V gene. The CDR3 nucleotides read TGTGCCAGCAGTTACTCAGACAGGAGGGGCTACACCTTC. Its translation: CASSYSDRRGYTF.

This chain joins TRBV27 and TRBJ1-2; D is unresolved. The germline gives CDR1 MNHEY, CDR2 SMNVEV (reference sequence). Trimming shortened V by 0 bases and J by 2 bases, and 7 bases separated the two germline ends. The CDR3 spans 14 residues. The CDR3 sequence: CASSLSGRNYGYTF. The DNA of the CDR3 is TGTGCCAGCAGTTTATCGGGAAGAAACTATGGCTACACCTTC.

This chain uses TRBV10-2 with TRBJ1-4; D not resolved. Germline loops: CDR1 WSHSY, CDR2 SAAADI. V was shortened by 2 bases and J by 4 bases, with 14 bases between the two germline ends. The CDR3 has 16 residues. This CDR3 is CASSEMADPGNEKLFF. CDR3 nucleotide sequence: TGCGCCAGCAGTGAGATGGCAGATCCCGGTAATGAAAAACTGTTTTTT.

This clone was found once. V is TRBV7-6 and J is TRBJ1-3, with unresolved D. With 5 bases removed from V and 0 bases from J, the gap between germline ends came to 14 bases. The CDR3 extends over 16 amino acids. The germline V gene has CDR1 SGHVS and CDR2 FNYEAQ. CDR3 sequence reads: CASSALSRISGNTIYF. CDR3 nucleotide sequence: TGTGCCAGCAGCGCACTTAGCCGGATCTCTGGAAACACCATATATTTT.

The V gene is TRBV5-1, the J gene TRBJ2-7; D is possibly TRBD2 (5 bases). Per germline, CDR1 SGHRS and CDR2 YFSETQ. Trimming left V 4 bases short and J 6 bases short, with 17 bases between. The length of the CDR3 is 14 residues. This CDR3 is CASSQRGLGFEQYF. The CDR3 DNA reads as TGCGCCAGCAGCCAGAGAGGGTTAGGCTTCGAGCAGTACTTC. Full variable domain (remainder filled in from reference TRBV5-1 and TRBJ2-7): KAGVTQTPRYLIKTRGQQVTLSCSPISGHRSVSWYQQTPGQGLQFLFEYFSETQRNKGNFPGRFSGRQFSNSRSEMNVSTLELGDSALYLCASSQRGLGFEQYFGPGTRLTVT.

The rearrangement joins TRBV5-4 to TRBJ2-3; 13 bases map to TRBD2. CDR3 length equals 16 residues. V shed 0 bases and J 5 bases; nucleotides not matched to a gene: 3. Germline CDR1 reads SGHNT; CDR2 reads YYREEE (reference sequence). This CDR3 is CASSLAGLAGVDTQYF. As DNA, the CDR3 is TGTGCCAGCAGCTTGGCAGGACTAGCGGGAGTAGATACGCAGTATTTT.

The chain uses TRBV28 and TRBJ1-1; TRBD1 matches 8 bases. The V gene end was trimmed by 3 bases and the J gene end by 6 bases; junction bases not matched to a gene: 9. Germline loops: CDR1 MDHEN, CDR2 SYDVKM. The CDR3 length is 15 residues. The CDR3 spells CASSFNRGGIAEAFF. The CDR3 DNA reads TGTGCCAGCAGTTTTAACAGGGGGGGGATCGCTGAAGCTTTCTTT.

The chain is built from TRBV7-9 and TRBJ1-1; no firm D call. CDR3 length: 15 amino acids. V was trimmed by 1 base and J by 1 base, leaving 10 bases between them. CDR1 is SEHNR and CDR2 is FQNEAQ in the germline V gene (reference sequence). The CDR3: CASSLGVGRNTEAFF. Here the CDR3 DNA reads TGTGCCAGCAGCTTAGGGGTAGGGAGGAACACTGAAGCTTTCTTT. The variable domain in full, completed from reference TRBV7-9 and TRBJ1-1, reads DTGVSQNPRHKITKRGQNVTFRCDPISEHNRLYWYRQTLGQGPEFLTYFQNEAQLEKSRLLSDRFSAERPKGSFSTLEIQRTEQGDSAMYLCASSLGVGRNTEAFFGQGTRLTVV.

J is TRBJ2-7 and V is TRBV19; TRBD2 matches at 12 bases. Germline V gene lookup returns CDR1 LNHDA and CDR2 SQIVND (reference sequence). With V trimmed by 4 bases and J by 4 bases, 5 bases remained unmatched. The CDR3 spans 15 residues. The CDR3 DNA reads as TGTGCCAGTAGTAGAGGGACTAGCGGGCTTTACGAGCAGTACTTC. Its translation is CASSRGTSGLYEQYF.

The chain couples TRBV19 to TRBJ2-1; D is possibly TRBD2 (6 bases). V lost 5 bases and J 3 bases, leaving 11 bases between the germline ends. The CDR3 is 14 amino acids. Germline CDR1 reads LNHDA; CDR2 reads SQIVND (reference sequence). The CDR3, as DNA: TGTGCCAGTAGTCTCGTGACTAGCTACAATGAGCAGTTCTTC. It specifies CASSLVTSYNEQFF.

V and J are TRBV28 and TRBJ2-7; D remains unclear. V was shortened by 7 bases and J by 7 bases, with 20 bases between the two germline ends. CDR3 length equals 14 residues. Germline CDR1 reads MDHEN; CDR2 reads SYDVKM. CDR3 protein: CASTLGWITSEQYF. For the CDR3, the DNA is TGTGCCAGCACCCTAGGGTGGATTACGAGTGAGCAGTACTTC.

The CDR3, as DNA: TGTGCCAGCTCACCAAGGCAGATCAACACTGAAGCTTTCTTT. Translated, it gives CASSPRQINTEAFF. The chain has TRBV18 and TRBJ1-1; no firm D call. CDR1 is KGHSH, CDR2 LQKENI, per germline. The CDR3 runs to 14 residues. Trimming stripped 2 bases from V and 2 bases from J, with 9 bases between.

The chain is built from TRBV27 and TRBJ1-4; perhaps TRBD1 as D (6 bases). The V and J ends lost 4 bases and 1 base respectively, with 10 bases between them. This CDR3 is built from 15 residues. Germline V lookup: CDR1 MNHEY, CDR2 SMNVEV (reference sequence). This chain's CDR3 is CASSSQGGTNEKLFF. CDR3 in DNA: TGTGCCAGCAGTTCACAGGGAGGAACTAATGAAAAACTGTTTTTT.

The J gene is TRBJ1-5, the V gene TRBV6-4; no clear D gene. CDR3 length: 13 residues. CDR1 and CDR2 from the germline V gene are MRHNA and SNTAGT. Trimming took 4 bases from V and 3 from J, leaving 7 bases between them. The CDR3 here is CASSAGPNQPQHF. The CDR3 DNA follows: TGTGCCAGCAGTGCAGGCCCCAATCAGCCCCAGCATTTT.

The J gene is TRBJ2-5, the V gene TRBV6-1; 10 bases line up with TRBD2. This CDR3 comprises 15 residues. Unmatched junction bases numbered 6, after V lost 3 bases and J lost 5 bases. Germline CDR1 MNHNS, CDR2 SASEGT. CDR3 protein: CASSEGASGSETQYF. The CDR3 DNA sequence: TGTGCCAGCAGTGAGGGGGCTAGCGGGAGTGAGACCCAGTACTTC.

This chain joins TRBV28 and TRBJ1-5; D unresolved. V was trimmed by 7 bases and J by 2 bases, leaving 12 bases between them. The CDR3 loop spans 14 amino acids. Germline V gene lookup returns CDR1 MDHEN and CDR2 SYDVKM. The CDR3 sequence is CASTEGWGNQPQHF. CDR3 nucleotide sequence: TGTGCCAGCACAGAAGGGTGGGGCAATCAGCCCCAGCATTTT.